This TCR beta chain was recovered during a study of cytomegalovirus exposure and HLA in healthy donors. CDR1 is SEHNR and CDR2 is FQNEAQ in the germline V gene (reference sequence). This CDR3 contains 11 residues. About this clone: The junction shows a germline mismatch at one end, possibly a read error.

Primers: 60 Vbeta forward and 13 Jbeta reverse. The assay was immunoSEQ multiplex PCR, and TCRdb's table has in-frame clones only and misses some. The profile covers under 100,000 clones, with around 77% appearing a single time and about 3% taken by the ten largest. This rearrangement joins TRBV7-9 to TRBJ2-7; D unclear. This TCR was sampled from a man aged 50-59 years in good health and CMV-seronegative. Sequencing used PBMCs. The CDR3 loop is CSSSASHEQYF. CDR3 DNA: TGTTCCAGCAGCGCAAGCCACGAGCAGTACTTC.